This T cell receptor beta chain was observed in a study of blood T cell repertoires in COVID-19. Across the whole study: Acute and convalescent COVID-19 specimens originated in the United States, Italy and Spain. Nucleic acid was either cDNA or gDNA, and it came from T cells, B-cell-depleted T cells, or PBMCs.

V lost 0 bases, J lost 2 bases, and 13 bases lay in between. The CDR3 length is 16 residues. In germline, CDR1 is ENHRY, CDR2 SYGVKD. The sample holds a few counts of this clone. Authors' analysis steps: Nucleated cell counts were estimated from reference gene primer amplification. Assay used: immunoSEQ multiplex PCR; TCRdb lists only in-frame clones, some missing. That table is the source of V, J and clone size, and D and trimming were worked out from the DNA. The table shows 650,000 to 800,000 clones, with 80% to 90% occurring only once. V and J are TRBV10-3 and TRBJ1-2; tentative D call: TRBD1 (6 bases). Sequences were obtained from peripheral blood. This TCR derives from a woman in her late teens or twenties with acute or convalescent COVID-19. CDR3 bases: TGTGCCATCAGTGAGTCGCCGGACAGACTCAACTATGGCTACACCTTC. Amino acid sequence: CAISESPDRLNYGYTF.